This record looks at one T cell receptor (beta chain) sequence and its context. Its target is not known. This specimen belongs to a study of OX40 agonist ivuxolimab in advanced cancers. General study points: At 0.1 to 3.0 mg/kg and by week 6, clonal expansion occurred in CD4+ and CD8+ blood T cells.

Here immunoSEQ multiplex PCR was the method, and the copy in TCRdb shows in-frame clones only, minus some. The sample has tens of thousands of clones; 75% to 90% are singletons. CDR1 and CDR2 from the germline V gene are SGHNT and YYREEE (reference sequence). Trimming pared 0 bases from V and 2 bases from J, leaving 9 bases between. This CDR3 has 14 amino acids. Material: CD4+ or CD8+ T cells sorted from blood, obtained in a trial of the OX40 agonist ivuxolimab. The sequence derives from an adult with an advanced solid tumor such as melanoma, head and neck, liver or kidney cancer. The J gene is TRBJ2-7, the V gene TRBV5-4; D tentatively reads TRBD1 or TRBD2 (6 bases each). The CDR3 loop reads CASSLEGGPYEQYF. As DNA, the CDR3 is TGTGCCAGCAGCTTGGAGGGGGGCCCCTACGAGCAGTACTTC.